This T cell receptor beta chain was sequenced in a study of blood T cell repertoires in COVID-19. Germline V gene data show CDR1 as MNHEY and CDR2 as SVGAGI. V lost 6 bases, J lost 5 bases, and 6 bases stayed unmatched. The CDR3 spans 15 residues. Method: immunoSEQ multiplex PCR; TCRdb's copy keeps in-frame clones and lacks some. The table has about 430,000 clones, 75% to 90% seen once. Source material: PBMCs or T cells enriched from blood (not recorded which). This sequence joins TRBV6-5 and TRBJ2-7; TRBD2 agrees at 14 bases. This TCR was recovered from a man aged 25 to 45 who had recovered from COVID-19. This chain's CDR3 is CASRGLAGEVHEQYF. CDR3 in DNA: TGTGCCAGCAGGGGACTAGCGGGGGAGGTCCACGAGCAGTACTTC.